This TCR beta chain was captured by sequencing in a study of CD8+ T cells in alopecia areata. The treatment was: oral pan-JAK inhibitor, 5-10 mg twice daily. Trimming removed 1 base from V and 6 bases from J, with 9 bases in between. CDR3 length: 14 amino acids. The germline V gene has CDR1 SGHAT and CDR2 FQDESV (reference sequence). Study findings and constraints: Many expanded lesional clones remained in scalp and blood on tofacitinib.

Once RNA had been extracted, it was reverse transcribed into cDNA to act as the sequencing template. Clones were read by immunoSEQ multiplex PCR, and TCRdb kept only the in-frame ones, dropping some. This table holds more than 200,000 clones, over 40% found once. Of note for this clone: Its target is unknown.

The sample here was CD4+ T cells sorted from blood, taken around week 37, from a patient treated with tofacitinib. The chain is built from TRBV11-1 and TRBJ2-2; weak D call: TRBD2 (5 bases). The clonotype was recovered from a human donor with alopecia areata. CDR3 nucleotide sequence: TGTGCCAGCAGCTTAGTGATGGGAGCCGGGGAGCTGTTTTTT. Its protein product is CASSLVMGAGELFF.